The source of this TCR beta chain is a study of tumor-infiltrating lymphocytes in primary liver carcinoma. Looking at the study overall: Maximum tumor diameters ranged from about 4 to 11 cm, stage T1-T3 N0M0. The study obtained roughly 3.65 to 7.5 million productive TCRbeta reads per sample, similar across tissue types.

Trimming shortened V by 4 bases and J by 3 bases, and 9 bases separated the two germline ends. The CDR3 is 13 residues long. Germline V gene lookup returns CDR1 KGHDR and CDR2 SFDVKD. A remark on this clonotype: The antigen is not known.

The study's findings and limits: A significantly higher top-250-clone fraction was recorded for tumors than for blood (p = 0.039).

TCR beta cDNA was prepared out of approximately 500 ng total RNA by means of a constant-region primer. Three nested multiplex PCR rounds of slightly modified ARM-PCR generated TCR beta libraries. TRBV1-TRBV30 forward and Cbeta reverse primers drove the first two approximately 10-cycle rounds. TCRdb used MiXCR to reprocess the multiplex PCR reads, holding one entry per CDR3 protein. The sample consists of some 180,000 distinct CDR3 sequences, 60% of them appearing once. Unsorted whole blood supplied the RNA, and germline DNA was extracted too. What was collected before surgery was around 4 milliliters of peripheral blood.

The sequence was obtained from a man in his forties with primary liver carcinoma and hepatitis B virus infection. Sequencing was carried out using peripheral blood. V is TRBV24-1 and J is TRBJ2-7; perhaps TRBD2 as D (6 bases). CDR3 in DNA: TGTGCCACCAGTGAACGGGGGAACTACGAGCAGTACTTC. Translating gives CATSERGNYEQYF.